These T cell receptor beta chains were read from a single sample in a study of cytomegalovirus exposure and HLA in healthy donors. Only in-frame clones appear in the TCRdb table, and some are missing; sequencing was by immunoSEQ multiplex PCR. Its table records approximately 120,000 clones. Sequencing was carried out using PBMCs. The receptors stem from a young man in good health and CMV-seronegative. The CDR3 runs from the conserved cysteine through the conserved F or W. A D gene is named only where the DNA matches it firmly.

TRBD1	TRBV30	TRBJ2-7	TGTGCCTGGAGTGGGGACAGGGGGCCCGAGCAGTACTTC	CAWSGDRGPEQYF
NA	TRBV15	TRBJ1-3	TGTGCCACCAGCAGAGGCCATCGACTGAGCTCTGGAAACACCATATATTTT	CATSRGHRLSSGNTIYF
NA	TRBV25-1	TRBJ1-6	TGTGCCAGCTCGAGTAGCTCCTATAATTCACCCCTCCACTTT	CASSSSSYNSPLHF
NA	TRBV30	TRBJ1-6	TGTGCCTGGACCACAGGGCGGGATTCACCCCTCCACTTT	CAWTTGRDSPLHF
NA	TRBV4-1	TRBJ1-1	TGCGCCAGCAGCCAAGGGACAACTACATACCGGGACACTGAAGCTTTCTTT	CASSQGTTTYRDTEAFF
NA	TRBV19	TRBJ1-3	TGTGCCAGTAGGAACCAGGGGTTTGGAAACACCATATATTTT	CASRNQGFGNTIYF
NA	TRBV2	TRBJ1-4	TGTGCCAGCAGTGCCACAGGGAACCTTAATGAAAAACTGTTTTTT	CASSATGNLNEKLFF
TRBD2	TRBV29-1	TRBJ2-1	TGCAGCGTTGCAGAGCGGGACCCCTCCTACAATGAGCAGTTCTTC	CSVAERDPSYNEQFF
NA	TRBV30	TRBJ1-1	TGTGCCTGGATTCCGGGATACCAAGCGGTGGACACTGAAGCTTTCTTT	CAWIPGYQAVDTEAFF
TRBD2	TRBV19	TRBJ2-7	TGTGCCAGTAGTATAATCGCGGGGGTCTCAGACGAGCAGTACTTC	CASSIIAGVSDEQYF
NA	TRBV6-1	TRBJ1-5	TGTGCCAGCAGCGCAGGGGCCAGCAATCAGCCCCAGCATTTT	CASSAGASNQPQHF
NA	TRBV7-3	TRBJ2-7	TGTGCCAGCAGCTTAACGGGAGACGAGCAGTACTTC	CASSLTGDEQYF
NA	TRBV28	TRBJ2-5	TGTGCCAGCAGTCGGACACTGGAGACCCAGTACTTC	CASSRTLETQYF
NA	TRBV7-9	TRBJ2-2	TGTGCCAGCAGCCCTCCGGAGGGGACCGGGGAGCTGTTTTTT	CASSPPEGTGELFF
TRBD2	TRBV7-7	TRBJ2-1	TGTGCTAGCAGCTCCGGGAGGGATTTGGGGGAGCAGTTCTTC	CASSSGRDLGEQFF
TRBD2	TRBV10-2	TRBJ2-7	TGCGCCAGCAGTGAGCCTACTCGGACTAGCGGGACGCCCTACGAGCAGTACTTC	CASSEPTRTSGTPYEQYF
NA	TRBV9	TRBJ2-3	TGTGCCAGCAGCGGGGGAAGGGGTGAAGATACGCAGTATTTT	CASSGGRGEDTQYF
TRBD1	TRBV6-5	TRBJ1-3	TGTGCCAGCAGTTCCGCGGACAGGGACGGAAACACCATATATTTT	CASSSADRDGNTIYF
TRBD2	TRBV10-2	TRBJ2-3	TGCGCCAGCAGGGACCTGGCGGGGAGGGGCACAGATACGCAGTATTTT	CASRDLAGRGTDTQYF
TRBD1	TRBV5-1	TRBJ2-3	TGCGCCAGCGCTAGGGACAGTGGCACAGATACGCAGTATTTT	CASARDSGTDTQYF
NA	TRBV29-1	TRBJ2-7	TGCAGCGTTGAGCATCAGGACTCATACGAGCAGTACTTC	CSVEHQDSYEQYF
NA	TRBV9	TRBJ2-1	TGTGCCAGCAGCGCGGGCGGGACAGAGATCCATGAGCAGTTCTTC	CASSAGGTEIHEQFF